This TCR beta chain was captured by sequencing in a study of PD-1 blockade in classical Hodgkin lymphoma (dated by TCRdb to the early 2020s). With regard to the full study: A peripheral blood immune signature of response to PD-1 blockade in classical Hodgkin lymphoma was defined using TCR beta sequencing and CyTOF. Study-level results and caveats: The study covered only a single clinical trial cohort, and the causes of the repertoire differences, possibly disease activity or prior therapy, were still not defined. Newly diagnosed patients were reported to have lower baseline TCR diversity than healthy donors, and relapsed/refractory patients were reported to have lower baseline TCR diversity still.

Worth noting for this clone: Its antigen specificity is not known. Base qualities are not provided; no much larger clone lies one nucleotide away.

The germline V gene gives CDR1 as MNHNS and CDR2 as SASEGT. The CDR3 spans 11 residues, from the cysteine through the phenylalanine. The retained sequence is limited to the CDR3, 33 bases, with the frame set at the first base. Deletion took 2 bases off V and 5 bases off J, with a span of 4 bases between the germline ends. Explained via the paper, the time point label denotes: newly diagnosed, previously untreated cHL patient sample. As a comparison group for the relapsed/refractory trial patients, PBMCs from patients with newly diagnosed, previously untreated classical Hodgkin lymphoma were sequenced. Peripheral blood was collected in 8 mL Vacutainer Cell Preparation Tubes, from which PBMCs were isolated by centrifugation and then cryopreserved. The Qiagen DNeasy kit was used to extract genomic DNA from unsorted PBMCs and from the negatively selected CD4+ and CD8+ fractions. TCR beta CDR3 regions were amplified by immunoSEQ multiplex PCR using primers annealing to V and J segments. A synthetic immune receptor repertoire was used to minimize amplification bias, and any residual bias was removed computationally once sequencing was done. In the original analysis: Repertoire diversity was quantified as the Shannon entropy index using custom Python scripts. Unsorted, CD4+ and CD8+ repertoires were analyzed separately, except for combined analyses in which CD4+ and CD8+ sequences were merged in silico. TCRdb holds this immuneACCESS table with in-frame rearrangements only. Some clones are missing; in checked studies, unresolved V genes explain under half, and the rest has no known cause. V and J calls and clone size follow that table, whereas D and trimming were derived from the DNA. For this sample the table gives some 17,000 clones, of which around four fifths were detected only once. Less than 8.5% of the sample is held by the ten biggest clonotypes.

Sequencing was done on a sample of peripheral blood mononuclear cells (PBMCs). The chain is assembled from TRBV6-1 and TRBJ2-7; a confident D gene designation cannot be given. The receptor was isolated from a human donor with classical Hodgkin lymphoma. The DNA is as follows: TGTGCCAGCAGTGAACTCCACGAGCAGTACTTC. The resulting protein is CASSELHEQYF.